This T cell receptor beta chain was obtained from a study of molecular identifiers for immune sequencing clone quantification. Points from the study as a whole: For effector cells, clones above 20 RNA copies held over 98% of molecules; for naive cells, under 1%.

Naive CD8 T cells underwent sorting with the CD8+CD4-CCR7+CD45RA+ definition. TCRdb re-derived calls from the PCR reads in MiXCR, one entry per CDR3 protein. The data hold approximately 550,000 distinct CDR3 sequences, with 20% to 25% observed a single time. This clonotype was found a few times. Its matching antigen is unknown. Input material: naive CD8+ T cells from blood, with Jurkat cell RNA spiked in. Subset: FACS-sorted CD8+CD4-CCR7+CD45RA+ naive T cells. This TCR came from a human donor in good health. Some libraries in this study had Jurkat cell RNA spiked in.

CDR3 bases: TGTGCCAGCAGTGCCGGGGACGGCCGGTTCTACTACGAGCAGTACTTC. Translation gives CASSAGDGRFYYEQYF. The chain couples TRBV6-1 to TRBJ2-7; D tentatively reads TRBD1 or TRBD2 (5 bases each). The V gene lost 4 bases and the J gene lost 3 bases, with 19 bases spanning the gap. Germline V gene sequence: CDR1 MNHNS, CDR2 SASEGT. CDR3 length equals 16 residues.